The 32 T cell receptor beta chains given below trace back to one sample, sequenced in a study of blood T cell repertoires in COVID-19. The method was immunoSEQ multiplex PCR; TCRdb's version includes in-frame clones alone and lacks a portion of them. The sample consists of approximately 260,000 clones, more than 85% of them appearing once. Input material: peripheral blood. Source of these receptors: a man younger than 35 with active or convalescent COVID-19.

This rearrangement joins TRBV28 to TRBJ1-5; tentative D call: TRBD1 (5 bases). The germline V gene has CDR1 MDHEN and CDR2 SYDVKM. This CDR3 spans 13 amino acids. With 3 bases removed from V and 5 bases from J, the gap between germline ends came to 8 bases. The CDR3, as DNA: TGTGCCAGCAGTTTCCAGGGCGATCAGCCCCAGCATTTT. Protein sequence: CASSFQGDQPQHF.

The V gene is TRBV6-5, the J gene TRBJ2-2; D is possibly TRBD2 (6 bases). Germline CDR1 is MNHEY and CDR2 is SVGAGI. Trimming cost V 6 bases and J 6 bases, with 14 bases left between them. The CDR3 consists of 14 residues. CDR3 DNA sequence: TGTGCCAGCAGCCTAGGGACTCGTTCCGGGGAGCTGTTTTTT. Protein product: CASSLGTRSGELFF.

V is TRBV29-1 and J is TRBJ1-1; perhaps TRBD1 as D (5 bases). The CDR3 spans 11 residues. CDR1 and CDR2 from the germline V gene are SQVTM and ANQGSEA. Trimming left V 2 bases short and J 11 bases short, with 12 bases between. The CDR3 DNA reads as TGCAGCGTTGAATGGGAGGCAGGGGCTTTCTTT. It encodes CSVEWEAGAFF.

The chain carries TRBV7-9 and TRBJ2-2, with 13 positions matching TRBD2. Germline CDR1 SEHNR, CDR2 FQNEAQ (reference sequence). J gave up 1 base and V 1 base, and 6 bases lay outside the gene matches. The CDR3 extends over 19 amino acids. In DNA form, the CDR3 reads TGTGCCAGCAGCTTAGGGTTGGGACTAGCGGGACTGAACACCGGGGAGCTGTTTTTT. This sequence encodes CASSLGLGLAGLNTGELFF.

This clone is a singleton in its sample. The genes are TRBV28 and TRBJ1-2; possibly TRBD1 for D (5 bases). The CDR3 contains 17 residues. V was trimmed by 2 bases and J by 10 bases, leaving 26 bases between them. Looked up from germline, CDR1 is MDHEN and CDR2 is SYDVKM. This CDR3 reads CASSLITVRQGLNDYTF. CDR3 coding DNA: TGTGCCAGCAGTTTAATCACGGTCCGGCAGGGACTCAATGACTACACCTTC.

The chain links TRBV7-2 to TRBJ1-1; no clear D. CDR1 and CDR2 (germline): SGHTA, FQGNSA. V lost 5 bases and J lost 0, with 7 bases in between. The CDR3 is made up of 13 amino acids. The CDR3 loop reads CASSPPMNTEAFF. Here the CDR3 DNA reads TGTGCCAGCAGCCCCCCCATGAACACTGAAGCTTTCTTT.

Here the CDR3 reads CASSPLVGETTEAFF. The CDR3 DNA reads TGTGCCAGCTCACCGCTAGTTGGAGAGACCACTGAAGCTTTCTTT. The chain carries TRBV18 and TRBJ1-1; D remains unclear. Germline CDR1 is KGHSH and CDR2 is LQKENI. The CDR3 runs 15 residues. Between the trimmed V and J ends, which lost 3 bases and 4 bases, there was a span of 15 bases. The full variable domain, rest sourced from reference TRBV18 and TRBJ1-1, is NAGVMQNPRHLVRRRGQEARLRCSPMKGHSHVYWYRQLPEEGLKFMVYLQKENIIDESGMPKERFSAEFPKEGPSILRIQQVVRGDSAAYFCASSPLVGETTEAFFGQGTRLTVV.

The chain employs TRBV5-3 and TRBJ1-3; 8 positions agree with TRBD1. TRBV5-3 is assigned to the ORF class and has an uncertain function. V shed 3 bases and J 0 bases; nucleotides not matched to a gene: 11. The CDR3 is made up of 18 amino acids. CDR3 in amino acids: CARSSYPQGEDSGNTIYF. For the CDR3, the DNA is TGTGCCAGAAGCTCGTACCCACAGGGGGAAGACTCTGGAAACACCATATATTTT.

The chain recombines TRBV28 with TRBJ2-5; TRBD1 matches at 7 bases. V trimming: 8 bases; J trimming: 5 bases; junction bases outside the gene matches: 8. Germline V gene sequence: CDR1 MDHEN, CDR2 SYDVKM. CDR3 length equals 13 residues. The DNA of the CDR3 is TGTGCCAGCTATAGGCAGGGGGTGGAGACCCAGTACTTC. It specifies CASYRQGVETQYF.

CDR3 in amino acids: CATGGAQGAFSFRETQYF. The CDR3 DNA reads TGTGCCACCGGGGGGGCACAGGGGGCTTTCAGCTTCCGGGAGACCCAGTACTTC. The chain combines TRBV2 with TRBJ2-5, with D possibly being TRBD1 (9 bases). V lost 10 bases and J 5 bases, leaving 32 bases between the germline ends. CDR1 is SNHLY and CDR2 is FYNNEI in the germline V gene. The CDR3 is 18 residues long.

The chain links TRBV27 to TRBJ2-1, with D possibly TRBD2 on 5 matching bases. Trimming left V 3 bases short and J 7 bases short, with 10 bases between. CDR1 and CDR2 from the germline V gene are MNHEY and SMNVEV (reference sequence). The CDR3 spans 13 residues. DNA of the CDR3: TGTGCCAGCAGTTTTGGGTCGGGGAATGAGCAGTTCTTC. Translation: CASSFGSGNEQFF.

The chain joins TRBV5-1 to TRBJ2-1; tentative D call: TRBD1 (6 bases). CDR1 SGHRS and CDR2 YFSETQ come from the germline V gene. Trimming removed 4 bases at V and 7 bases at J, with 12 bases between. The CDR3 has 13 amino acids. CDR3 loop: CASSDGDTNEQFF. CDR3 DNA sequence: TGCGCCAGCAGCGACGGGGACACAAATGAGCAGTTCTTC.

This chain connects TRBV11-2 to TRBJ2-5; tentative D call: TRBD1 (5 bases). CDR1 SGHAT and CDR2 FQNNGV come from the germline V gene. The V and J ends lost 1 base and 5 bases respectively, with 8 bases between them. This CDR3 is built from 13 residues. The CDR3 loop is CASSLARAETQYF. The CDR3 region has the DNA TGTGCCAGCAGCTTAGCCAGGGCTGAGACCCAGTACTTC.

The chain is built from TRBV9 and TRBJ1-5; TRBD1 matches 7 bases. The trim removed 7 bases at V and 7 bases at J, leaving 11 bases unmatched. The germline V gene has CDR1 SGDLS and CDR2 YYNGEE. This CDR3 spans 14 amino acids. The CDR3 reads CASSETGLSQPQHF. Written as DNA, the CDR3 is TGTGCCAGCTCGGAGACAGGGTTAAGCCAGCCCCAGCATTTT.

V and J are TRBV6-6 and TRBJ2-2; 12 bases fit TRBD2. There are 19 residues in the CDR3. V lost 5 bases to trimming and J lost 8 bases; unmatched junction nucleotides: 18. Germline values: CDR1 MNHNY, CDR2 SVGAGI (reference sequence). This CDR3 is CASSHPGTSGSPRPGELFF. The CDR3 DNA reads TGTGCCAGCAGTCACCCAGGGACTAGCGGGTCTCCACGTCCGGGGGAGCTGTTTTTT.

The chain is built from TRBV6-5 and TRBJ2-5, with TRBD1 as a possible D gene (6 bases). CDR3 length equals 14 residues. Trimming removed 6 bases at V and 1 base at J, with 12 bases between. Per germline, CDR1 MNHEY and CDR2 SVGAGI. Written as DNA, the CDR3 is TGTGCCAGCAGGTTGGGACACCTCCAAGAGACCCAGTACTTC. Translating gives CASRLGHLQETQYF.

This clone is a singleton in its sample. The chain is built from TRBV19 and TRBJ2-5; D perhaps matches TRBD1 (6 bases). The CDR3 length is 14 residues. V was shortened by 4 bases and J by 5 bases, with 14 bases between the two germline ends. Germline-derived CDR1 and CDR2 are LNHDA and SQIVND (reference sequence). CDR3 nucleotide sequence: TGTGCCAGTAGTACTACAGGGTTTCGGGAGACCCAGTACTTC. Residues: CASSTTGFRETQYF.

V usage is TRBV2 and J usage is TRBJ2-5, with D possibly TRBD2 on 5 matching bases. V lost 10 bases, J lost 1 base, and 10 bases lay in between. The CDR3 runs to 12 residues. Germline CDR1 reads SNHLY; CDR2 reads FYNNEI. The CDR3 protein is CANGESQETQYF. CDR3 bases: TGTGCCAACGGGGAGAGCCAAGAGACCCAGTACTTC.

The J gene is TRBJ1-2, the V gene TRBV9; 9 bases line up with TRBD1. From germline, CDR1 is SGDLS and CDR2 YYNGEE. V dropped 0 bases and J dropped 6; count of bases not matched to a gene: 6. The CDR3 loop spans 15 amino acids. The CDR3 nucleotides are TGTGCCAGCAGCGTAGACAGGGGGCTGAAGCATGGCTACACCTTC. This encodes CASSVDRGLKHGYTF.

The genes are TRBV24-1 and TRBJ2-5; D possibly corresponds to TRBD1 (5 bases). This CDR3 is built from 14 residues. Trimming stripped 4 bases from V and 0 bases from J, with 8 bases between. Germline V gives CDR1 KGHDR, CDR2 SFDVKD. The CDR3 region is CATSEKGDQETQYF. Written as DNA, the CDR3 is TGTGCCACCAGTGAAAAAGGGGACCAAGAGACCCAGTACTTC.

The CDR3 region has the DNA TGTGCCAGCAGCTTAGACGGACAGGGGGCGCGTAGAGGCTACACCTTC. This codes for CASSLDGQGARRGYTF. The chain is built from TRBV7-9 and TRBJ1-2, with 11 positions matching TRBD1. The CDR3 covers 16 residues. The germline V gene has CDR1 SEHNR and CDR2 FQNEAQ (reference sequence). V lost 1 base and J lost 8; bases outside the gene matches: 9.

This clone was seen once. The chain recombines TRBV11-2 with TRBJ2-7, with 9 bases lining up with TRBD2. Germline values: CDR1 SGHAT, CDR2 FQNNGV. Trimming removed 7 bases from V and 3 bases from J; junction bases left unmatched: 10. This CDR3 comprises 15 residues. The CDR3 reads CASTSGLAGYYEQYF. DNA for the CDR3: TGTGCCAGCACCTCTGGTCTAGCGGGGTACTACGAGCAGTACTTC. The full variable domain, completed using reference TRBV11-2 and TRBJ2-7, is EAGVAQSPRYKIIEKRQSVAFWCNPISGHATLYWYQQILGQGPKLLIQFQNNGVVDDSQLPKDRFSAERLKGVDSTLKIQPAKLEDSAVYLCASTSGLAGYYEQYFGPGTRLTVT.

V gene TRBV4-3 combines with J gene TRBJ2-3; 11 bases agree with TRBD2. The CDR3 contains 16 residues. Germline trimming cut 3 bases from V and 5 bases from J; bases unmatched to any gene: 7. Germline assignment: CDR1 LGHNA and CDR2 YSLEER. As DNA, the CDR3 is TGCGCCAGCAGCCAGGAAATAGCGGGAGGGATAGATACGCAGTATTTT. Encoded protein: CASSQEIAGGIDTQYF.

V and J are TRBV19 and TRBJ2-2; TRBD2 matches at 7 bases. Losses at the gene ends were 4 bases for V and 3 bases for J; bases not matched to a gene: 2. Germline V CDR1 and CDR2: LNHDA, SQIVND (reference sequence). The CDR3 is made up of 14 amino acids. The CDR3 DNA reads as TGTGCCAGTAGTACCCGGGAGGACACCGGGGAGCTGTTTTTT. This sequence encodes CASSTREDTGELFF.

The chain combines TRBV5-4 with TRBJ2-1; 10 positions match TRBD2. The V and J ends lost 4 bases and 12 bases, in that order; junction bases with no gene match: 7. The germline gives CDR1 SGHNT, CDR2 YYREEE (reference sequence). The CDR3 spans 13 residues. The CDR3 spells CASSQGLALGQFF. The CDR3 DNA reads as TGTGCCAGCAGCCAGGGACTAGCGTTGGGGCAGTTCTTC. The full variable domain, completed using reference TRBV5-4 and TRBJ2-1, is ETGVTQSPTHLIKTRGQQVTLRCSSQSGHNTVSWYQQALGQGPQFIFQYYREEENGRGNFPPRFSGLQFPNYSSELNVNALELDDSALYLCASSQGLALGQFFGPGTRLTVL.

V is TRBV9 and J is TRBJ2-1; 7 bases map to TRBD1. CDR1 SGDLS and CDR2 YYNGEE come from the germline V gene. The trim removed 3 bases at V and 0 bases at J, leaving 6 bases unmatched. The CDR3 is made up of 16 amino acids. The CDR3 DNA sequence: TGTGCCAGCAGCGCCCCGACAGGGAACTCCTACAATGAGCAGTTCTTC. Amino acid sequence: CASSAPTGNSYNEQFF.

The J gene is TRBJ2-1, the V gene TRBV6-5, with TRBD2 matching 8 bases. J was trimmed by 7 bases and V by 7 bases; bases with no gene match: 9. The CDR3 consists of 14 residues. Germline V lookup: CDR1 MNHEY, CDR2 SVGAGI. The CDR3 reads CASTERETFNEQFF. In DNA form, the CDR3 reads TGTGCCAGCACCGAGCGGGAGACGTTTAATGAGCAGTTCTTC.

This chain joins TRBV9 and TRBJ2-6; 7 positions agree with TRBD1. Looked up from germline, CDR1 is SGDLS and CDR2 is YYNGEE. With 6 bases clipped from V and 1 base from J, the junction kept 10 bases outside the gene matches. This CDR3 has 17 residues. The CDR3: CASNSRGFTSGANVLTF. The CDR3 DNA reads as TGTGCCAGCAACAGCAGGGGGTTTACTTCTGGGGCCAACGTCCTGACTTTC.

The chain recombines TRBV5-8 with TRBJ1-3; 7 bases align to TRBD1. Germline-derived CDR1 and CDR2 are SGHTS and YDEGEE. V was pared by 2 bases and J by 4 bases, with 6 bases of the junction left unmatched. CDR3 size: 15 residues. The DNA for the CDR3 is TGTGCCAGCAGCTTCGACAGGGCAGGGGGAAACACCATATATTTT. Its protein is CASSFDRAGGNTIYF.

The V call is TRBV27, the J call TRBJ1-4, with TRBD1 as a possible D gene (5 bases). Between the trimmed V and J ends, which lost 5 bases and 6 bases, there was a span of 19 bases. The CDR3 has 16 amino acids. From germline, CDR1 is MNHEY and CDR2 SMNVEV (reference sequence). The DNA for the CDR3 is TGTGCCAGCAGTCCCGGCCATGGACTAGGGGATGAAAAACTGTTTTTT. Protein product: CASSPGHGLGDEKLFF.

The genes are TRBV7-2 and TRBJ1-1, with D perhaps TRBD1 (6 bases). V lost 5 bases to trimming and J lost 5 bases, with 18 bases between them. The CDR3 extends over 15 amino acids. Germline CDR1 SGHTA, CDR2 FQGNSA. CDR3: CASSTSGESATEAFF. CDR3 nucleotide sequence: TGTGCCAGCAGCACCTCAGGGGAATCGGCGACTGAAGCTTTCTTT.

This rearrangement joins TRBV3-1 (or the pseudogene TRBV3-2) to TRBJ2-1; perhaps TRBD1 as D (5 bases). In germline, CDR1 is LGHDT, CDR2 YNNKEL (reference sequence). V gave up 3 bases and J gave up 2 bases, with 11 bases separating them. CDR3 length: 15 amino acids. The CDR3 coding sequence is TGTGCCAGCAGCCAGACAGCATCCGCCTACAATGAGCAGTTCTTC. Protein: CASSQTASAYNEQFF.